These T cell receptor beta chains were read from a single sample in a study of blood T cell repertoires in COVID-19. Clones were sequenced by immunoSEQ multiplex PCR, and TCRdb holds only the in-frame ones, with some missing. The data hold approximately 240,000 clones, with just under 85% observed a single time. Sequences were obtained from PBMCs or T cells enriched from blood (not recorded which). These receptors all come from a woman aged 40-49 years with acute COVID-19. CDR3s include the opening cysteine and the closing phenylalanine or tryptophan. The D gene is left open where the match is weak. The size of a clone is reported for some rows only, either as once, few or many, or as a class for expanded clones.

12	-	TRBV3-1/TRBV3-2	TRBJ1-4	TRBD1	TGTGCCACCGGACAGGGAAGGGAAAAACTGTTTTTT	CATGQGREKLFF
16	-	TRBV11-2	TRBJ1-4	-	TGTGCCAGCAGCTTGGCCTCTGGAGCAACTAATGAAAAACTGTTTTTT	CASSLASGATNEKLFF
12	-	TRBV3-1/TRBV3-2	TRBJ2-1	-	TGTGCCAGCAGCCAACCGGGACAACAGCAGTTCTTC	CASSQPGQQQFF
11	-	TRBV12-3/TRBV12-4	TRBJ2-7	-	TGTGCCAGCAGTCCATCCTACGAGCAGTACTTC	CASSPSYEQYF
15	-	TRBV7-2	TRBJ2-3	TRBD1	TGTGCCAGCAGCTTAAATGAACCGTTGGGACAGGGGGCGGTTTTT	CASSLNEPLGQGAVF
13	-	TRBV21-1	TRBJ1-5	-	TGTGCCAGCAGCAAACGGGTGAATCAGCCCCAGCATTTT	CASSKRVNQPQHF
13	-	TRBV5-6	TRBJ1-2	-	TGTGCCAGCAGCTTGGACCAGGGCTATGGCTACACCTTC	CASSLDQGYGYTF
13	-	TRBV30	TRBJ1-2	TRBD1	TGTGCCTGGAACCTGGGACAGGGGTATGGCTACACCTTC	CAWNLGQGYGYTF
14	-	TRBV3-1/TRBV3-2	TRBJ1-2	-	TGTGCCAGCAGCCAAGTCGGGGGGGCCTATGGCTACACCTTC	CASSQVGGAYGYTF
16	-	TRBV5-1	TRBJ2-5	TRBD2	TGCGCCAGCAGCTTGCTTGCTAGCGGGATCCAAGAGACCCAGTACTTC	CASSLLASGIQETQYF
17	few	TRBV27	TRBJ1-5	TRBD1	TGTGCCAGCAGTTTAATGGCCAGGGGGGAAGGCAATCAGCCCCAGCATTTT	CASSLMARGEGNQPQHF
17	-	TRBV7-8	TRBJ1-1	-	TGTGCCAGCAGTCCAAGGGCAAGGGGCGGTAGGAACACTGAAGCTTTCTTT	CASSPRARGGRNTEAFF
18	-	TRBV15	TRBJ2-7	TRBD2	TGTGCCACCAGCCGCTCGGGACAGAGTAGCGGGAGTAGAATGGAGCAGTACTTC	CATSRSGQSSGSRMEQYF
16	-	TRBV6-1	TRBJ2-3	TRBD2	TGTGCCAGCAGTGAAATCTTAGCGGGAGCAACAGATACGCAGTATTTT	CASSEILAGATDTQYF
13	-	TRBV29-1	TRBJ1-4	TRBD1	TGCAGCGTTCAACAGGGGGCGGGGGAAAAACTGTTTTTT	CSVQQGAGEKLFF
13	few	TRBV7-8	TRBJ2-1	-	TGTGCCAGCAGCCCCGACTATTCCAATGAGCAGTTCTTC	CASSPDYSNEQFF
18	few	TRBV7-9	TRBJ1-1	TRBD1	TGTGCCAGCAGCAGGGGGACAGGGGCGAGGGGGTTGAACACTGAAGCTTTCTTT	CASSRGTGARGLNTEAFF
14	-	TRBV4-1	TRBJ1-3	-	TGCGCCAGCAGTAAAGGGGGAGATCGAAACACCATATATTTT	CASSKGGDRNTIYF
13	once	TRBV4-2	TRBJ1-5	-	TGTGCCAGCAGCCAAGATACGGATCAGCCCCAGCATTTT	CASSQDTDQPQHF
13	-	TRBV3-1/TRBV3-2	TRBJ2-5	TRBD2	TGTGCCAGCAGCCAGGCGGGGGAAGAGACCCAGTACTTC	CASSQAGEETQYF
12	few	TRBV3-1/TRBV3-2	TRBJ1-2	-	TGTGCCAGCAGCAAGGAGGGACGGGGCTACACCTTC	CASSKEGRGYTF
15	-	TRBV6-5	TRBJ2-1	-	TGTGCCAGCAGCCCCGGGGTTGCCGGTAGCGATGAGCAGTTCTTC	CASSPGVAGSDEQFF
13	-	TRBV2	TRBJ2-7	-	TGTGCCAGCAGTGAAGGTAGCGGCTACGAGCAGTACTTC	CASSEGSGYEQYF
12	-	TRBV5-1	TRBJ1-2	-	TGCGCCAGCAGCCTCGCGAACTATGGCTACACCTTC	CASSLANYGYTF
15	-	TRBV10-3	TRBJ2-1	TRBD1	TGTGCCATCAGTGAGCGACAGGGGTATTTTAATGAGCAGTTCTTC	CAISERQGYFNEQFF
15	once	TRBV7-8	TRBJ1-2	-	TGTGCCAGCAGCGTCACACCGGCGGCAGGGTATGGCTACACCTTC	CASSVTPAAGYGYTF
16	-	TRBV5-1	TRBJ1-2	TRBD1	TGCGCCAGCAGCTACTCCGGACAGGGTGGAAGCTATGGCTACACCTTC	CASSYSGQGGSYGYTF
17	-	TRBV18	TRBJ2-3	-	TGTGCCAGCTCACTCATCTCGCCGGAGGGCCGAGGAGATACGCAGTATTTT	CASSLISPEGRGDTQYF
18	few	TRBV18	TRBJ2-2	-	TGTGCCAGCTCACCAACGGGAAATAGCGTCGCGAACACCGGGGAGCTGTTTTTT	CASSPTGNSVANTGELFF
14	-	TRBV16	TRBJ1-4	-	TGTGCCAGCAGCCCCCAGCGTCAGAATGAAAAACTGTTTTTT	CASSPQRQNEKLFF
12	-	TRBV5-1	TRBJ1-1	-	TGCGCCAGTTGGGCAGGGAACACTGAAGCTTTCTTT	CASWAGNTEAFF
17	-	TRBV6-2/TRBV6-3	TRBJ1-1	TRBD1	TGTGCCAGCAGCCTTTCCCGGGACAGGGTTATGAACACTGAAGCTTTCTTT	CASSLSRDRVMNTEAFF
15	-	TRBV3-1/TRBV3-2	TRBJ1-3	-	TGTGCCAGCAGCCAAGATGTGTCGAGTGGAAACACCATATATTTT	CASSQDVSSGNTIYF
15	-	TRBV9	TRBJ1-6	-	TGTGCCAGCAGCGTAGAAGGGGAGGCAAATTCACCCCTCCACTTT	CASSVEGEANSPLHF
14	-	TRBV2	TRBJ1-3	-	TGTGCCAGCGGCAGAACCCTGGTCGGAAACACCATATATTTT	CASGRTLVGNTIYF
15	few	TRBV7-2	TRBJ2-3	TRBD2	TGTGCCAGCAGCCCTCAGGCGGGAGCCACAGATACGCAGTATTTT	CASSPQAGATDTQYF
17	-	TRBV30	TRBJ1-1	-	TGTGCCTGGAGTGCAGGAGGGGCAGGTCCCGGTAGTACTGAAGCTTTCTTT	CAWSAGGAGPGSTEAFF
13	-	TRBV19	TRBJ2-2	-	TGTGCCAGTATGAGGCAGGGAGGCGGGGAGCTGTTTTTT	CASMRQGGGELFF
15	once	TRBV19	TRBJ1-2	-	TGTGCCAGTAGTAATCCGTGGAGGAATAACTATGGCTACACCTTC	CASSNPWRNNYGYTF
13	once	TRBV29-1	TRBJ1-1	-	TGCAGCGTTGGTCAGAACATGAACACTGAAGCTTTCTTT	CSVGQNMNTEAFF
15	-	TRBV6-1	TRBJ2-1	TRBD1	TGTGCCAGCAGTGACACCGGGACAGGGGGGAATGAGCAGTTCTTC	CASSDTGTGGNEQFF
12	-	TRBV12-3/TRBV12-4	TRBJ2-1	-	TGTGCCAGCAGTTTAGCTCACGGTGAGCAGTTCTTC	CASSLAHGEQFF
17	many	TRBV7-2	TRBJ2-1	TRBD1	TGTGCCAGCAGCTTAGGGGGTCCGGACAGGGTGTGGAATGAGCAGTTCTTC	CASSLGGPDRVWNEQFF
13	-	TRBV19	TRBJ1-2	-	TGTGCCATCAAGCACGAAGCTAACTATGGCTACACCTTC	CAIKHEANYGYTF
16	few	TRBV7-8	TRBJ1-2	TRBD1	TGTGCCAGCAGCTTAGCGATCACAGGGGCCTACTATGGCTACACCTTC	CASSLAITGAYYGYTF
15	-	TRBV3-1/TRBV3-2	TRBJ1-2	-	TGTGCCAGCAGCCAAGATTCGAGTTCATCCTATGGCTACACCTTC	CASSQDSSSSYGYTF
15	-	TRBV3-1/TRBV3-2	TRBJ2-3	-	TGTGCCAGCAGCCAAGACGAGGATAGCACAGATACGCAGTATTTT	CASSQDEDSTDTQYF
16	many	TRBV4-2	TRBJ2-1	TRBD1	TGTGCCAGCAGCCCGCCGGGACAGAGCTTCTACAATGAGCAGTTCTTC	CASSPPGQSFYNEQFF
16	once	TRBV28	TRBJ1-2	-	TGTGCCAGCAGTTCCCCCGGGGCGGGGGGTGGCTATGGCTACACCTTC	CASSSPGAGGGYGYTF
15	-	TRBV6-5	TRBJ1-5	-	TGTGCCAGCAGTTACTCGAGACAGCAAAATCAGCCCCAGCATTTT	CASSYSRQQNQPQHF
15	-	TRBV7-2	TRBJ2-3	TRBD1	TGTGCCAGCAGCTTAGGAGGGGGCTGGTCAGATACGCAGTATTTT	CASSLGGGWSDTQYF
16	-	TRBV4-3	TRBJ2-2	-	TGCGCCAGCAGCCAAGGCAGACTAGCGAACACCGGGGAGCTGTTTTTT	CASSQGRLANTGELFF
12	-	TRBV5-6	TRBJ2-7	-	TGTGCCAGCAGCGGGGACTTTTACGAGCAGTACTTC	CASSGDFYEQYF
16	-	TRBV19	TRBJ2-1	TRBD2	TGTGCCAGTAGTATAGACTTCGTGGTAGCGGGGGGGTCGCAGTTCTTC	CASSIDFVVAGGSQFF
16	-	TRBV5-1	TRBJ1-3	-	TGCGCCAGCAGCTTGAACACAGTCCTCTCTGGAAACACCATATATTTT	CASSLNTVLSGNTIYF